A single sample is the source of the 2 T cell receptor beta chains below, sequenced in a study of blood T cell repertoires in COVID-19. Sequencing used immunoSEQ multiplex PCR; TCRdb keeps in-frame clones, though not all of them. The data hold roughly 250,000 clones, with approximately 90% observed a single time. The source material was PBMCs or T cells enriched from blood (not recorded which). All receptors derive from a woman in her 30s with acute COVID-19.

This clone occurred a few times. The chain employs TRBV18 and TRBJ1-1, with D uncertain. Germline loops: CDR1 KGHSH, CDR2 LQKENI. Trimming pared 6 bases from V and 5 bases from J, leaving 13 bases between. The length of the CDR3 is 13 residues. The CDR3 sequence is CASSLDWRTEAFF. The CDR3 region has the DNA TGTGCCAGCTCGCTAGACTGGAGGACTGAAGCTTTCTTT.

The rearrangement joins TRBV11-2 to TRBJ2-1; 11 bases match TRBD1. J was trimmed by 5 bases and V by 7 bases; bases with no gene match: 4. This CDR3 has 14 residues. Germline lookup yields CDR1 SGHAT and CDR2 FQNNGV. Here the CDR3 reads CASNGDRGDNEQFF. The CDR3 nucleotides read TGTGCCAGCAACGGGGACAGGGGGGACAATGAGCAGTTCTTC. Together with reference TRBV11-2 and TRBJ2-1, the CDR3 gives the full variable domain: EAGVAQSPRYKIIEKRQSVAFWCNPISGHATLYWYQQILGQGPKLLIQFQNNGVVDDSQLPKDRFSAERLKGVDSTLKIQPAKLEDSAVYLCASNGDRGDNEQFFGPGTRLTVL.